This TCR beta chain stems from a study of breast tumors, draining lymph nodes, adjacent tissues. TCRdb re-called the multiplex PCR reads with MiXCR, one entry per CDR3 protein. In the table there are around 230,000 distinct CDR3 sequences, less than 45% of which are singletons. This clonotype appeared once. With V trimmed by 2 bases and J by 8 bases, 4 bases remained unmatched. This CDR3 contains 13 residues. The germline gives CDR1 SGHRS, CDR2 YFSETQ. Samples came from axillary lymph nodes draining the breast cancer. The chain is built from TRBV5-1 and TRBJ1-2, with 9 positions matching TRBD1. The sample taken for sequencing was axillary lymph node tissue. The source is a female donor with breast cancer. Some clones in this sample may be carry-over from other donors' samples. In DNA form, the CDR3 reads TGCGCCAGCAGCTTAACAGGGGGCAAAGGCTACACCTTC. Protein sequence: CASSLTGGKGYTF.